This record concerns one T cell receptor (beta chain) sequence. The sample holds one count of this clone. This receptor's antigen is unknown. No much larger clone exists at a distance of one base, and base qualities are not known. This record comes from a study of blood T cell repertoires in COVID-19 (dated by TCRdb to about 2020). For the study in its entirety: The collaborator samples originated in the United States, Italy and Spain and spanned the acute and convalescent phases of COVID-19. The material from the prospective study consisted of cDNA or gDNA derived from T cells, B-cell-depleted T cells, or PBMCs. Deeply sampled blood TCRbeta repertoires from subjects exposed to, actively infected with, or recovered from COVID-19 were included in the dataset. The repertoires were released in a freely available public database intended as a resource for research on the immune response to SARS-CoV-2. Samples were obtained from the ongoing ImmuneRACE study (first 160 participants) and from 1,254 subjects provided by 6 global collaborators. The sample metadata nearly always contained a de-identified subject ID, COVID-19 status, age in years and sex. Where available, HLA class I and class II types were obtained from metadata supplied by the sample provider rather than from assay-based typing.

TCRbeta CDR3 regions were amplified from genomic DNA using the immunoSEQ Assay, a bias-controlled multiplex PCR. As for the original processing: The number of nucleated cells in each sample was estimated from the amplification of reference gene primers within the assay. To quantify the absolute abundance of each unique TCRbeta CDR3 rearrangement, sequence reads were collapsed and filtered. For each sample, productive Simpson clonality was calculated as the square root of Simpson's diversity index over productive rearrangements. TCRdb mirrors the immuneACCESS table, restricted to in-frame sequences. Some clones are absent from its copies; in checked studies, under half trace to an unresolved V gene, and the reason for the others is unknown. D and trimming were read from the DNA, whereas the V and J calls and clone size are those reported in that table. Present in this sample are 190,000 or so clones, about 91% of which were seen just once. The ten top clones hold 10% of the sample.

Study-wide conclusions, independent of this receptor: The amount of clinical and demographic metadata varied by source and participant and was provided uncurated.

Participants in the prospective study were enrolled through a virtual design, were aged about 18 to 90 years, and lived in approximately 24 United States geographic areas. In the prospective study, participants were assigned to cohorts based on the clinical history participants reported in a screening survey and a study questionnaire. Each participant in the prospective study had whole blood, serum and a nasopharyngeal or oropharyngeal swab collected by mobile phlebotomists. Participants in the prospective study had the option to provide additional blood draws and questionnaires over an approximately 2-month period. Prospective study blood samples were shipped either frozen or at room temperature before DNA extraction. The TCR was taken from a man aged 18-30 years with acute COVID-19. The source material was PBMCs or T cells enriched from blood (not recorded which).

For the CDR3, the sequence is CASSRSDRRAYEQYF. The DNA reads TGTGCCAGCAGCCGCTCCGACAGGAGAGCCTACGAGCAGTACTTC. The rearrangement joined TRBV6-5 to TRBJ2-7; matching of 6 bases hints at TRBD1 as the D gene. Deletion took 6 bases off V and 2 bases off J, with a span of 17 bases between the germline ends. The CDR3, from cysteine to phenylalanine, totals 15 residues. This entry keeps only the CDR3 DNA: 45 bases, framed from base 1. The germline V gene gives CDR1 as MNHEY and CDR2 as SVGAGI.